This is a list of T cell receptor beta chains from one sample in a study of radiotherapy plus CTLA-4 blockade in lung cancer. Sequenced by immunoSEQ multiplex PCR; TCRdb stores in-frame clones only, minus some. The profile shows over 75,000 clones, roughly four fifths of them singletons. The sequenced sample was peripheral blood, obtained from a patient treated with radiotherapy plus ipilimumab. Source of these receptors: a human donor with non-small cell lung cancer who had stable disease on radiotherapy plus ipilimumab. CDR3s include the opening cysteine and the closing phenylalanine or tryptophan. Fields, in order: CDR3 DNA, CDR3 protein, clone size, J gene, D gene, V gene. D genes are given only for firm matches. Clone size is given for some rows only: seen once, a few or many times, or a class if the clone is expanded.

cdr3_nt: TGTGCCAGCAGCCCCCGACAGGGATTTCAACTTGGCTACACCTTC; cdr3_aa: CASSPRQGFQLGYTF; clone_size: NA; j_call: TRBJ1-2; d_call: TRBD1; v_call: TRBV7-9
cdr3_nt: TGTGCCAGCAGCTTACGGGTGAACACTGAAGCTTTCTTT; cdr3_aa: CASSLRVNTEAFF; clone_size: NA; j_call: TRBJ1-1; d_call: NA; v_call: TRBV13
cdr3_nt: TGTGCCAGCAGTTACCTGCGACAGGGGGTAACCTACGAGCAGTACTTC; cdr3_aa: CASSYLRQGVTYEQYF; clone_size: NA; j_call: TRBJ2-7; d_call: TRBD1; v_call: TRBV6-6
cdr3_nt: TGTGCCAGCAGTGCGACAGCCGGGAACACTGAAGCTTTCTTT; cdr3_aa: CASSATAGNTEAFF; clone_size: NA; j_call: TRBJ1-1; d_call: NA; v_call: TRBV28
cdr3_nt: TGTGCCAGCAGTTTCTTAGTACAGGGGACCCTTGGTTCACCCCTCCACTTT; cdr3_aa: CASSFLVQGTLGSPLHF; clone_size: NA; j_call: TRBJ1-6; d_call: TRBD1; v_call: TRBV13
cdr3_nt: TGTGCCAGCACCCATGGAGTTACAGCCCGAACCTTCTCTGGGGCCAACGTCCTGACTTTC; cdr3_aa: CASTHGVTARTFSGANVLTF; clone_size: NA; j_call: TRBJ2-6; d_call: NA; v_call: TRBV28
cdr3_nt: TGCGCCAGCAGCTTATACGAGCAGTACTTC; cdr3_aa: CASSLYEQYF; clone_size: NA; j_call: TRBJ2-7; d_call: NA; v_call: TRBV5-1
cdr3_nt: TGTGCCAGCAGTGGGGGCTATATCTATGAGCAGTTCTTC; cdr3_aa: CASSGGYIYEQFF; clone_size: NA; j_call: TRBJ2-1; d_call: NA; v_call: TRBV25-1
cdr3_nt: TGTGCCAGCAGTGGCCAGCTCAGGGGCACTGAAGCTTTCTTT; cdr3_aa: CASSGQLRGTEAFF; clone_size: NA; j_call: TRBJ1-1; d_call: NA; v_call: TRBV2
cdr3_nt: TGTGCCTGGAGTGTAATATTGAACACTGAAGCTTTCTTT; cdr3_aa: CAWSVILNTEAFF; clone_size: once; j_call: TRBJ1-1; d_call: NA; v_call: TRBV30
cdr3_nt: TGTGCCAGCAGCGGTCTAGCGCTAGCGGGAGGACGGGAGCAGTTCTTC; cdr3_aa: CASSGLALAGGREQFF; clone_size: NA; j_call: TRBJ2-1; d_call: TRBD2; v_call: TRBV9
cdr3_nt: TGTGCCAGCAGCTCCCGGTGGGAAGAGACCCAGTACTTC; cdr3_aa: CASSSRWEETQYF; clone_size: NA; j_call: TRBJ2-5; d_call: NA; v_call: TRBV7-2
cdr3_nt: TGTGCCAGCAGCTTCCAAATGTCCTCTGGGGCCAACGTCCTGACTTTC; cdr3_aa: CASSFQMSSGANVLTF; clone_size: NA; j_call: TRBJ2-6; d_call: NA; v_call: TRBV11-1
cdr3_nt: TGCGCCAGCAGCCAGCGGGGGGACCAAGAGACCCAGTACTTC; cdr3_aa: CASSQRGDQETQYF; clone_size: NA; j_call: TRBJ2-5; d_call: TRBD2; v_call: TRBV5-1
cdr3_nt: TGTGCCAGCTCACCATTCGGACAGGCTGGGGCCAACGTCCTGACTTTC; cdr3_aa: CASSPFGQAGANVLTF; clone_size: NA; j_call: TRBJ2-6; d_call: TRBD1; v_call: TRBV18
cdr3_nt: TGTGCCATCAGTGACCAGGGTGCGGGGGCCAATACTCAGCCCCAGCATTTT; cdr3_aa: CAISDQGAGANTQPQHF; clone_size: NA; j_call: TRBJ1-5; d_call: NA; v_call: TRBV10-3
cdr3_nt: TGTGCCAGTAACCAACCGGGGTCTAACACCATATATTTT; cdr3_aa: CASNQPGSNTIYF; clone_size: NA; j_call: TRBJ1-3; d_call: NA; v_call: TRBV19
cdr3_nt: TGTGCCAGTAGTACCAATACTAATACGAACACTGAAGCTTTCTTT; cdr3_aa: CASSTNTNTNTEAFF; clone_size: NA; j_call: TRBJ1-1; d_call: NA; v_call: TRBV19
cdr3_nt: TGTGCCAGCAGCTTGACCCGTGAGCAGTTCTTC; cdr3_aa: CASSLTREQFF; clone_size: NA; j_call: TRBJ2-1; d_call: NA; v_call: TRBV5-8
cdr3_nt: TGTGCCAGCAGCCAAGGGGGCCCCATTTGGGCACCCCTCCACTTT; cdr3_aa: CASSQGGPIWAPLHF; clone_size: once; j_call: TRBJ1-6; d_call: TRBD1; v_call: TRBV6-8
cdr3_nt: TGTGCCAGTAGTACCCGACAGGGGAATGAAAAACTGTTTTTT; cdr3_aa: CASSTRQGNEKLFF; clone_size: NA; j_call: TRBJ1-4; d_call: TRBD1; v_call: TRBV19
cdr3_nt: TGTGCCATCAGTGAGTCAGGACAGGATCAAGAGACCCAGTACTTC; cdr3_aa: CAISESGQDQETQYF; clone_size: NA; j_call: TRBJ2-5; d_call: TRBD1; v_call: TRBV10-3
cdr3_nt: TGTGCCAGCATGGGTTCTCCGGGACAGGGTTCTTATGGCTACACCTTC; cdr3_aa: CASMGSPGQGSYGYTF; clone_size: NA; j_call: TRBJ1-2; d_call: TRBD1; v_call: TRBV28
cdr3_nt: TGCGCCAGCAGCACGTTCGGGGTTTACAATGAGCAGTTCTTC; cdr3_aa: CASSTFGVYNEQFF; clone_size: once; j_call: TRBJ2-1; d_call: NA; v_call: TRBV5-1
cdr3_nt: TGTGCCACCTGGGGCCTCACCGGGGAGCTGTTTTTT; cdr3_aa: CATWGLTGELFF; clone_size: NA; j_call: TRBJ2-2; d_call: NA; v_call: TRBV28
cdr3_nt: TGTGCCAGCAGTTTAGTCACAGGGGGCCAGCCCCAGCATTTT; cdr3_aa: CASSLVTGGQPQHF; clone_size: NA; j_call: TRBJ1-5; d_call: TRBD1; v_call: TRBV28
cdr3_nt: TGTGCCAGCAGCTCCGCTCCCCAGGGCTCCTACGAGCAGTACTTC; cdr3_aa: CASSSAPQGSYEQYF; clone_size: NA; j_call: TRBJ2-7; d_call: NA; v_call: TRBV7-8
cdr3_nt: TGTGCCTGGAGGGGACAGGGGGACAGCTCTGGAAACACCATATATTTT; cdr3_aa: CAWRGQGDSSGNTIYF; clone_size: once; j_call: TRBJ1-3; d_call: TRBD1; v_call: TRBV30
cdr3_nt: TGTGCCAGCAGTAACGGACGGTCTGGAGCTTTCTTT; cdr3_aa: CASSNGRSGAFF; clone_size: NA; j_call: TRBJ1-1; d_call: NA; v_call: TRBV9
cdr3_nt: TGTGCCAGCAGCTTGAGGTTAGCGGGTAGCCGGCAGTATTTT; cdr3_aa: CASSLRLAGSRQYF; clone_size: NA; j_call: TRBJ2-3; d_call: TRBD2; v_call: TRBV5-8
cdr3_nt: TGTGCCAGCAGCTTACGGGAACTAGAAAAACTGTTTTTT; cdr3_aa: CASSLRELEKLFF; clone_size: NA; j_call: TRBJ1-4; d_call: NA; v_call: TRBV7-2
cdr3_nt: TGCGCCAGCAGCTTGGCGGGACAAGGTGTGGGGGGACTCGATGAGCAGTTCTTC; cdr3_aa: CASSLAGQGVGGLDEQFF; clone_size: NA; j_call: TRBJ2-1; d_call: NA; v_call: TRBV5-1
cdr3_nt: TGTGCCAGCAGTTTACGGAGAATTCCTGGCTACACCTTC; cdr3_aa: CASSLRRIPGYTF; clone_size: NA; j_call: TRBJ1-2; d_call: NA; v_call: TRBV28
cdr3_nt: TGTGCCAGCAGCCCTCGGTGGAGGCAAGAGACCCAGTACTTC; cdr3_aa: CASSPRWRQETQYF; clone_size: NA; j_call: TRBJ2-5; d_call: NA; v_call: TRBV7-8
cdr3_nt: TGTGCCTGGAGGGGGTCGTTTTTCTATGGCTACACCTTC; cdr3_aa: CAWRGSFFYGYTF; clone_size: NA; j_call: TRBJ1-2; d_call: NA; v_call: TRBV30
cdr3_nt: TGCGCCAGCAGCCGCATGAATCAGCGGGGGGGCCGTTCCCGCAATGAGCAGTTCTTC; cdr3_aa: CASSRMNQRGGRSRNEQFF; clone_size: NA; j_call: TRBJ2-1; d_call: TRBD2; v_call: TRBV5-1
cdr3_nt: TGTGCCAGCAGGACGGGAGGGTCCTACAATGAGCAGTTCTTC; cdr3_aa: CASRTGGSYNEQFF; clone_size: NA; j_call: TRBJ2-1; d_call: TRBD2; v_call: TRBV25-1
cdr3_nt: TGTGCCAGCGGACTACAAGGGAGCTCCTACGAGCAGTACTTC; cdr3_aa: CASGLQGSSYEQYF; clone_size: NA; j_call: TRBJ2-7; d_call: NA; v_call: TRBV7-8
cdr3_nt: TGCGCCAGCAGCTTGGCCGGGACAGCTAGCACAGATACGCAGTATTTT; cdr3_aa: CASSLAGTASTDTQYF; clone_size: NA; j_call: TRBJ2-3; d_call: TRBD1; v_call: TRBV5-1
cdr3_nt: TGTGCCAGCAGTTCCATGGTAGCGGGGTTCTCCTACGAGCAGTACTTC; cdr3_aa: CASSSMVAGFSYEQYF; clone_size: few; j_call: TRBJ2-7; d_call: TRBD2; v_call: TRBV28
cdr3_nt: TGTGCCAGCAGCTTAACAGGGATTGGACAGCCCCAGCATTTT; cdr3_aa: CASSLTGIGQPQHF; clone_size: once; j_call: TRBJ1-5; d_call: NA; v_call: TRBV7-2
cdr3_nt: TGTGCCAGCAACCACAGGGCGCTCACAGATACGCAGTATTTT; cdr3_aa: CASNHRALTDTQYF; clone_size: NA; j_call: TRBJ2-3; d_call: NA; v_call: TRBV6-1
cdr3_nt: TGTGCCAGCAGCACAGGTCTAGGGGTCACAGATACGCAGTATTTT; cdr3_aa: CASSTGLGVTDTQYF; clone_size: NA; j_call: TRBJ2-3; d_call: NA; v_call: TRBV9
cdr3_nt: TGCGCCAGCTCCCGTAGCCCGGCTAGCGGGAGAGATGAGCAGTTCTTC; cdr3_aa: CASSRSPASGRDEQFF; clone_size: NA; j_call: TRBJ2-1; d_call: TRBD2; v_call: TRBV10-1
cdr3_nt: TGTGCCAGCATGAGGGAAACCAATGAAAAACTGTTTTTT; cdr3_aa: CASMRETNEKLFF; clone_size: NA; j_call: TRBJ1-4; d_call: NA; v_call: TRBV2
cdr3_nt: TGCGCCAGCAGCTTGGGACAGGGAGCGGAGACCCAGTACTTC; cdr3_aa: CASSLGQGAETQYF; clone_size: NA; j_call: TRBJ2-5; d_call: TRBD1; v_call: TRBV5-1
cdr3_nt: TGTGCCAGCAAATCTAGGGGGGCAGGGGGAGGTCAGCCCCAGCATTTT; cdr3_aa: CASKSRGAGGGQPQHF; clone_size: NA; j_call: TRBJ1-5; d_call: TRBD1; v_call: TRBV27
cdr3_nt: TGTGCCAGCAGCTCTTTTAGAGGGCGGGAGGGCTACAATGAGCAGTTCTTC; cdr3_aa: CASSSFRGREGYNEQFF; clone_size: NA; j_call: TRBJ2-1; d_call: TRBD2; v_call: TRBV7-8
cdr3_nt: TGTGCCAGCAGTCCCACAGGGTTCTCCGGAAACACCATATATTTT; cdr3_aa: CASSPTGFSGNTIYF; clone_size: NA; j_call: TRBJ1-3; d_call: NA; v_call: TRBV6-5
cdr3_nt: TGTGCCAGCAGTGAATGGGGGGCCGGATTCTATGGCTACACCTTC; cdr3_aa: CASSEWGAGFYGYTF; clone_size: NA; j_call: TRBJ1-2; d_call: NA; v_call: TRBV25-1
cdr3_nt: TGTGCCAGCAGGGGGCGAGTTAGAGAGACCCAGTACTTC; cdr3_aa: CASRGRVRETQYF; clone_size: NA; j_call: TRBJ2-5; d_call: NA; v_call: TRBV28
cdr3_nt: TGTGCCAGCAGCTCGCTAACTAACAATGAGCAGTTCTTC; cdr3_aa: CASSSLTNNEQFF; clone_size: NA; j_call: TRBJ2-1; d_call: NA; v_call: TRBV7-8
cdr3_nt: TGTGCCAGCAGCTTAGACCCGTATAATTCACCCCTCCACTTT; cdr3_aa: CASSLDPYNSPLHF; clone_size: few; j_call: TRBJ1-6; d_call: NA; v_call: TRBV7-9
cdr3_nt: TGTGCCAGCAGCAAGGGACTAGCGGGAATGGTCGGGGAGCTGTTTTTT; cdr3_aa: CASSKGLAGMVGELFF; clone_size: NA; j_call: TRBJ2-2; d_call: TRBD2; v_call: TRBV9
cdr3_nt: TGTGCCAGCAAGGGGACTAGCGGGCTCGACTCCTACGAGCAGTACTTC; cdr3_aa: CASKGTSGLDSYEQYF; clone_size: once; j_call: TRBJ2-7; d_call: TRBD2; v_call: TRBV27
cdr3_nt: TGTGCCAGCAGTTTCCAACAGGGTAATTCACCCCTCCACTTT; cdr3_aa: CASSFQQGNSPLHF; clone_size: NA; j_call: TRBJ1-6; d_call: NA; v_call: TRBV27
cdr3_nt: TGCGCCAGCAGCTTGGTCGGAGATAACTATGGCTACACCTTC; cdr3_aa: CASSLVGDNYGYTF; clone_size: few; j_call: TRBJ1-2; d_call: NA; v_call: TRBV5-1
cdr3_nt: TGCGCCAGCAGCTTCTCCGGGACGGCCTACTCCTACGAGCAGTACTTC; cdr3_aa: CASSFSGTAYSYEQYF; clone_size: NA; j_call: TRBJ2-7; d_call: NA; v_call: TRBV5-1
cdr3_nt: TGTGCCAGCAGTTCTCGCGTGACCCAGTACTTC; cdr3_aa: CASSSRVTQYF; clone_size: NA; j_call: TRBJ2-5; d_call: NA; v_call: TRBV6-5
cdr3_nt: TGTGCCAGCACCGTTGGACGGGATGAAAAACTGTTTTTT; cdr3_aa: CASTVGRDEKLFF; clone_size: NA; j_call: TRBJ1-4; d_call: NA; v_call: TRBV7-6